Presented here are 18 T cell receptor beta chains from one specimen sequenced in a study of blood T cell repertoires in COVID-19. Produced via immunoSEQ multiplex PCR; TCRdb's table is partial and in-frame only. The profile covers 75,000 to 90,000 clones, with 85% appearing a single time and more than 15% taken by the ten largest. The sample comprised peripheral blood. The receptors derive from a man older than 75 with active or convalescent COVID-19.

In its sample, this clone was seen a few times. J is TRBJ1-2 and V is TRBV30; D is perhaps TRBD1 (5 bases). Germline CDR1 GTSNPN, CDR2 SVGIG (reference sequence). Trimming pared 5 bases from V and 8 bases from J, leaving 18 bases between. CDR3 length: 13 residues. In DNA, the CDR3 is TGTGCCTGGGGGTCGGGGGGAGGCCGAGGCTACACCTTC. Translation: CAWGSGGGRGYTF.

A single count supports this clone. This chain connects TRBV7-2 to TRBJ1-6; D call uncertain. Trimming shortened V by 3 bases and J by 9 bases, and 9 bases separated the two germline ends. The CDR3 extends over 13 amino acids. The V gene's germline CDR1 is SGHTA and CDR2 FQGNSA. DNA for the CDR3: TGTGCCAGCAGCTTGGCAGTGGTTTCACCCCTCCACTTT. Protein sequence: CASSLAVVSPLHF.

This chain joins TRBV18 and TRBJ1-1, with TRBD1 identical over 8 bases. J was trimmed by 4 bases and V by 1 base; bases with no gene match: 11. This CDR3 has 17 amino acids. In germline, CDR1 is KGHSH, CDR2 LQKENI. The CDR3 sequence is CASSPRSGTGIITEAFF. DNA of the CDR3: TGTGCCAGCTCACCACGTTCTGGGACAGGTATCATCACTGAAGCTTTCTTT. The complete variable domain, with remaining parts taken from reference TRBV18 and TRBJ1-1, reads NAGVMQNPRHLVRRRGQEARLRCSPMKGHSHVYWYRQLPEEGLKFMVYLQKENIIDESGMPKERFSAEFPKEGPSILRIQQVVRGDSAAYFCASSPRSGTGIITEAFFGQGTRLTVV.

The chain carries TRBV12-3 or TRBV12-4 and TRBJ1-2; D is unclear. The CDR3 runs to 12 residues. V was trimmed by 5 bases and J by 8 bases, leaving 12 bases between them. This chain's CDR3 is CASSPLGLGYTF. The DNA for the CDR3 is TGTGCCAGCAGTCCCCTAGGTTTGGGCTACACCTTC.

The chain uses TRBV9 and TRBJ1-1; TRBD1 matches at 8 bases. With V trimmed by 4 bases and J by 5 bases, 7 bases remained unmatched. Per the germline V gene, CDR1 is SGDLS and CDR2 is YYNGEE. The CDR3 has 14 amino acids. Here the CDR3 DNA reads TGTGCCAGCAGCATGCAGGGGGCTTGGACTGAAGCTTTCTTT. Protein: CASSMQGAWTEAFF.

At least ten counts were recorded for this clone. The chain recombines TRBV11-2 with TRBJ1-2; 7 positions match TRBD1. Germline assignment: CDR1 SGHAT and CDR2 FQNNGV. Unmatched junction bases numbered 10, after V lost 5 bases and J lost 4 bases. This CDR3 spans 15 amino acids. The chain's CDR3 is CASSRPRGVGYGYTF. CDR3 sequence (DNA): TGTGCCAGCAGCAGGCCCAGGGGGGTGGGCTATGGCTACACCTTC.

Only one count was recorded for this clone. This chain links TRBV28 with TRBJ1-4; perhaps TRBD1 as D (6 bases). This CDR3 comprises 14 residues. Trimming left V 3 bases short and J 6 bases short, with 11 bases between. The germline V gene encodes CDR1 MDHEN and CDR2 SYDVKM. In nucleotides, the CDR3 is TGTGCCAGCAGTTTTACAGGGAGTTATGAAAAACTGTTTTTT. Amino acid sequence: CASSFTGSYEKLFF.

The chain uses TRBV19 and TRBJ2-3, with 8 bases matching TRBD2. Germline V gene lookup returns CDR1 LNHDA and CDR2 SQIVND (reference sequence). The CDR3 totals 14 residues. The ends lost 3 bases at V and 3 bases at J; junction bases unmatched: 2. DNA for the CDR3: TGTGCCAGTAGTATTAGCGGGATTACAGATACGCAGTATTTT. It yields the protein CASSISGITDTQYF.

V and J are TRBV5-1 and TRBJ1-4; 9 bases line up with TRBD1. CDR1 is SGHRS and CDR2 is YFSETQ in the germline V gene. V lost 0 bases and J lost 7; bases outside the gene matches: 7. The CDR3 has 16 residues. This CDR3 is CASSLGGQGSGEKLFF. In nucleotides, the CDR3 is TGCGCCAGCAGCTTGGGGGGACAGGGCTCGGGTGAAAAACTGTTTTTT.

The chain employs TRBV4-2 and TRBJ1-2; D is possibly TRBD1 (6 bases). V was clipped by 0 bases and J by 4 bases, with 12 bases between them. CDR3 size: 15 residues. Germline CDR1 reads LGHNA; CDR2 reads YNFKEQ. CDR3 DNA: TGTGCCAGCAGCCAAGAGCGGACAGCTCTCTATGGCTACACCTTC. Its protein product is CASSQERTALYGYTF.

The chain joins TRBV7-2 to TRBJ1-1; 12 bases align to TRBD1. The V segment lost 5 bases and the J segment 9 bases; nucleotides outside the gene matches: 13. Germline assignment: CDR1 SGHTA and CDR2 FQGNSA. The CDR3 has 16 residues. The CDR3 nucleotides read TGTGCCAGCAGCAAAGGGGGACAGGGGGCGCTTTATCAAGCTTTCTTT. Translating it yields CASSKGGQGALYQAFF.

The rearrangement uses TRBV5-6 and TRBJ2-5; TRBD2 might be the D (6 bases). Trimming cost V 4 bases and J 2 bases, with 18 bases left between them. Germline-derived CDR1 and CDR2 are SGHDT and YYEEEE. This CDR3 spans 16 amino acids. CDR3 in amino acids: CASSLKPGLGQETQYF. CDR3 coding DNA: TGTGCCAGCAGCCTGAAACCGGGACTCGGGCAAGAGACCCAGTACTTC.

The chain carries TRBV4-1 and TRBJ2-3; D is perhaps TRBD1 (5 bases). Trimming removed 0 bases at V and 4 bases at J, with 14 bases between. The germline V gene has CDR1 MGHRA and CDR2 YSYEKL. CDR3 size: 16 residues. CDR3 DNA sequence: TGCGCCAGCAGCCAAGAAAGGGGTTTCTCGGCAGATACGCAGTATTTT. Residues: CASSQERGFSADTQYF.

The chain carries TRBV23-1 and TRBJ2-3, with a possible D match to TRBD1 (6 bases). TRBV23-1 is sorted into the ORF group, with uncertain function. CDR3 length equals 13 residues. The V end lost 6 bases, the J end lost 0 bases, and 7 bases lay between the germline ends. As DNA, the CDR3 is TGCGCCAGCAGAGACAGGAGCACAGATACGCAGTATTTT. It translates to CASRDRSTDTQYF.

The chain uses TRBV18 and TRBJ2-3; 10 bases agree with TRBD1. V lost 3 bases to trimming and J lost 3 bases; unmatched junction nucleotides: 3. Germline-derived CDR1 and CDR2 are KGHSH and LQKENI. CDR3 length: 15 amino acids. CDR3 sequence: CASSPRDRGTDTQYF. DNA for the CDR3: TGTGCCAGCTCACCCCGGGACAGGGGTACAGATACGCAGTATTTT. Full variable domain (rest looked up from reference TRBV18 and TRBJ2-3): NAGVMQNPRHLVRRRGQEARLRCSPMKGHSHVYWYRQLPEEGLKFMVYLQKENIIDESGMPKERFSAEFPKEGPSILRIQQVVRGDSAAYFCASSPRDRGTDTQYFGPGTRLTVL.

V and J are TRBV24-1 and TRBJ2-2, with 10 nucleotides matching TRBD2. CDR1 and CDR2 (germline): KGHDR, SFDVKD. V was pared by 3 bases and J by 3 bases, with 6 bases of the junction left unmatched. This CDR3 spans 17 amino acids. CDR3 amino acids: CATSDISGGADTGELFF. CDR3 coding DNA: TGTGCCACCAGTGATATCAGCGGGGGGGCCGACACCGGGGAGCTGTTTTTT.

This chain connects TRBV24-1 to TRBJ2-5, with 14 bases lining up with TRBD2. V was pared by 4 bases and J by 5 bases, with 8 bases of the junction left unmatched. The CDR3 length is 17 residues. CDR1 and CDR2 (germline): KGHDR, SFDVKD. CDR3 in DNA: TGTGCCACCAGTGACCCTGAAGGGACTAGCGGGAGTGAGACCCAGTACTTC. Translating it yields CATSDPEGTSGSETQYF.

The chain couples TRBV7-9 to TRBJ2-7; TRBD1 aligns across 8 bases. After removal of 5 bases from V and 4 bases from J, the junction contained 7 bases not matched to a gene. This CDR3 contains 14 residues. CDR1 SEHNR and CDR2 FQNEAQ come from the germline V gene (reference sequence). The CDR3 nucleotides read TGTGCCAGCAGCACCCGGGACAGGAGTTACGAGCAGTACGTC. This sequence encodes CASSTRDRSYEQYV.